These T cell receptor beta chains were read from a single sample in a study of breast tumors, draining lymph nodes, adjacent tissues. MiXCR, applied by TCRdb to the multiplex PCR reads, yields one record per CDR3 protein. This table has 20,000 to 25,000 distinct CDR3 sequences, 50% appearing once. Material: breast tumor tissue. The receptors derive from a female donor with breast cancer. Some clones in this sample may be carry-over from other donors' samples. Each CDR3 is given with its conserved first and last residue. The D gene is left open where the match is weak. Rows may omit the clone size; those that give it use once, few, many or a size class.

>TRBV20-1|TRBJ2-7|TRBD2|.
CSATRLAGGVESYEQYF
TGCAGTGCTACTAGACTAGCGGGAGGGGTGGAGTCCTACGAGCAGTACTTC
>TRBV19|TRBJ2-1|TRBD2|many
CASSSTSGSSYNEQFF
TGTGCCAGTAGTTCAACTAGCGGGAGCTCCTACAATGAGCAGTTCTTC
>TRBV2|TRBJ1-2|.|medium-sized
CASSEGWAGTNYGYTF
TGCGCCAGCAGTGAAGGGTGGGCAGGGACTAACTATGGCTACACCTTC
>TRBV9|TRBJ2-1|TRBD2|.
CASSPKAGDTYNEQFF
TGTGCCAGCAGCCCGAAAGCGGGAGATACGTACAATGAGCAGTTCTTC
>TRBV5-5|TRBJ2-7|TRBD2|many
CASSEGTSGKVLSYEQYF
TGTGCCAGCAGCGAAGGGACTAGCGGGAAGGTCCTCAGTTACGAGCAGTACTTC
>TRBV2|TRBJ2-7|TRBD2|once
CASSRGLAGDHEQYF
TGTGCCAGCAGTCGGGGACTAGCGGGAGATCACGAGCAGTACTTC
>TRBV6-5|TRBJ1-6|TRBD1|medium-sized
CASSFAGTGFILGSPLHF
TGTGCCAGCAGTTTCGCCGGGACAGGGTTCATCTTAGGTTCACCCCTCCACTTT
>TRBV6-5|TRBJ2-1|TRBD2|many
CASKEGGFSGSNEQFF
TGTGCCAGCAAGGAGGGGGGATTTAGCGGGAGCAATGAGCAGTTCTTC
>TRBV6-5|TRBJ1-2|.|many
CASSQRADGYTF
TGTGCCAGCAGCCAAAGGGCGGATGGCTACACCTTC
>TRBV20-1|TRBJ1-5|.|.
CSASHGEQPQHF
TGCAGTGCTAGTCACGGGGAACAGCCCCAGCATTTT
>TRBV19|TRBJ1-5|.|.
CASSMAGVHNQPQHF
TGTGCCAGTAGTATGGCAGGGGTACACAATCAGCCCCAGCATTTT
>TRBV5-1|TRBJ2-7|.|.
CASSRTVNPSLSYEQYF
TGCGCCAGCAGTCGGACAGTTAACCCAAGTCTCTCCTACGAGCAGTACTTC
>TRBV10-1|TRBJ2-3|TRBD2|medium-sized
CASSEGRVAGGRTDTQYF
TGCGCCAGCAGTGAGGGGAGGGTAGCGGGAGGTCGAACAGATACGCAGTATTTT
>TRBV7-9|TRBJ2-5|.|medium-sized
CASSPLGIETQYF
TGTGCCAGCAGCCCTCTGGGGATTGAGACCCAGTACTTC
>TRBV2|TRBJ2-7|TRBD1|.
CASTPDRARYEQNF
TGTGCCAGTACCCCGGACAGGGCCCGCTACGAGCAGAACTTC
>TRBV6-1|TRBJ1-3|TRBD1|many
CASSEGTAYSGNTIYF
TGTGCCAGCAGTGAGGGGACAGCCTACTCTGGAAACACCATATATTTT
>TRBV20-1|TRBJ2-1|TRBD2|.
CSPTSGRQNEQFF
TGCAGCCCTACTAGCGGGAGGCAGAATGAGCAGTTCTTC
>TRBV3-1|TRBJ2-3|.|many
CASSQDHGGADTQYF
TGTGCCAGCAGCCAAGATCACGGGGGTGCAGATACGCAGTATTTT
>TRBV4-2|TRBJ1-2|TRBD1|.
CASSRTRDRNGYTF
TGTGCCAGCAGCCGCACCCGGGACAGAAATGGCTACACCTTC
>TRBV28|TRBJ2-7|.|many
CASRSPRGSYEQYF
TGTGCCAGCAGATCCCCGAGGGGCAGCTACGAGCAGTACTTC
>TRBV20-1|TRBJ2-1|TRBD2|medium-sized
CSARGLAGNAYNEQFF
TGCAGTGCTAGGGGACTAGCGGGAAACGCCTACAATGAGCAGTTCTTC
>TRBV29-1|TRBJ1-2|.|.
CSVGDNYGYTF
TGCAGCGTCGGAGATAACTATGGCTACACCTTC
>TRBV6-1|TRBJ2-7|TRBD2|few
CASSETSGTGGQYF
TGTGCCAGCAGTGAGACTAGCGGGACGGGTGGACAGTACTTC
>TRBV7-3|TRBJ2-2|.|few
CASSGSGELFF
TGTGCCAGCAGCGGAAGCGGGGAGCTGTTTTTT
>TRBV29-1|TRBJ1-2|.|.
CSVPDPRGPINYGYTF
TGCAGCGTCCCGGACCCCCGAGGGCCCATAAACTATGGCTACACCTTC
>TRBV15|TRBJ2-6|TRBD1|many
CVTSSRDRGLSGANVLTF
TGTGTCACCAGCAGCCGGGACAGGGGACTCTCTGGGGCCAACGTCCTGACTTTC
>TRBV11-1|TRBJ2-7|TRBD2|once
CASSLSSGAYEQYF
TGTGCCAGCAGCCTCTCTAGCGGCGCCTACGAGCAGTACTTC
>TRBV2|TRBJ2-3|.|many
CASKMVVGTDTQYF
TGTGCCAGCAAGATGGTGGTCGGCACAGATACGCAGTATTTT
>TRBV29-1|TRBJ1-4|TRBD1|many
CSVGGGAGEKLFF
TGCAGCGTCGGAGGGGGCGCGGGTGAAAAACTGTTTTTT
>TRBV2|TRBJ2-2|.|.
CASSEGPVTGELFF
TGTGCCAGCAGTGAGGGGCCGGTCACCGGGGAGCTGTTTTTT
>TRBV10-3|TRBJ2-3|TRBD2|.
CAIRLAGGTTDTQYF
TGTGCCATCAGGTTAGCGGGAGGGACCACAGATACGCAGTATTTT
>TRBV2|TRBJ1-1|.|few
CASSFRGNTEAFF
TGTGCCAGCAGTTTTAGGGGGAACACTGAAGCTTTCTTT
>TRBV20-1|TRBJ2-5|.|.
CSASHGRLTKTQYF
TGCAGTGCTAGCCACGGCAGGCTAACGAAGACCCAGTACTTC
>TRBV6-5|TRBJ2-1|TRBD1|many
CASSLKPPGQGSHEQFF
TGTGCCAGCAGCTTGAAACCGCCGGGACAGGGGTCGCATGAGCAGTTCTTC
>TRBV28|TRBJ1-5|.|many
CASKTGPISNQPQHF
TGTGCCAGCAAGACAGGCCCAATTAGCAATCAGCCCCAGCATTTT
>TRBV20-1|TRBJ2-7|TRBD1|.
CSARDRGMYEQYF
TGCAGTGCCCGGGACAGGGGCATGTACGAGCAGTACTTC
>TRBV2|TRBJ2-1|.|.
CASTGTRYNEQFF
TGTGCCAGCACGGGGACAAGGTACAATGAGCAGTTCTTC
>TRBV13|TRBJ1-1|.|.
CASSLGQGQGNAEAFF
TGTGCCAGCAGCTTAGGGCAAGGCCAGGGGAACGCTGAAGCTTTCTTT
>TRBV7-7|TRBJ2-2|.|.
CASSLVGGPRTGAGELFF
TGTGCTAGCAGCTTAGTAGGGGGGCCGAGGACCGGGGCCGGGGAGCTGTTTTTT
>TRBV20-1|TRBJ2-1|TRBD1|medium-sized
CSAALRDRGSEQFF
TGCAGTGCAGCGCTCCGGGACAGGGGAAGTGAGCAGTTCTTC
>TRBV10-1|TRBJ2-3|TRBD1|many
CASSELGTDPLRLYF
TGCGCCAGCAGTGAGTTGGGGACAGACCCCCTGCGTCTGTATTTT
>TRBV20-1|TRBJ2-1|TRBD2|.
CSAEGLADHEQFF
TGCAGTGCGGAAGGACTAGCGGATCATGAGCAGTTCTTC
>TRBV6-6|TRBJ1-5|.|.
CASSSPNQPQHF
TGCGCCAGCAGTTCTCCGAATCAGCCCCAGCATTTT
>TRBV6-1|TRBJ1-2|TRBD1|.
CASSTDRAGGHTF
TGTGCCAGCAGCACCGACAGGGCGGGAGGTCACACCTTC
>TRBV9|TRBJ2-1|.|many
CASSVAGKHEQFF
TGTGCCAGCAGCGTAGCTGGCAAACATGAGCAGTTCTTC